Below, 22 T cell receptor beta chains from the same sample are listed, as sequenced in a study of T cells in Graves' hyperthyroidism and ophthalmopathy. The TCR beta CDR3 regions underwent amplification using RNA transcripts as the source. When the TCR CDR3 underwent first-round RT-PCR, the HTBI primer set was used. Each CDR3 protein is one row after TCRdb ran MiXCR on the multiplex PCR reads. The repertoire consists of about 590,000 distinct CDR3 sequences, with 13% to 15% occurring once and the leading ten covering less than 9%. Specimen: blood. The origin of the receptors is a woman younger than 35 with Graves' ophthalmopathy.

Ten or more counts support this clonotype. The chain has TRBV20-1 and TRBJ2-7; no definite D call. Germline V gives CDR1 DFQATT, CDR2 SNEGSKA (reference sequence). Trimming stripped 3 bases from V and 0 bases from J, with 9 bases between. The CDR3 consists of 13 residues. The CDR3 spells CSASATHSYEQYF. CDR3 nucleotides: TGCAGTGCTAGCGCCACCCACTCCTACGAGCAGTACTTC.

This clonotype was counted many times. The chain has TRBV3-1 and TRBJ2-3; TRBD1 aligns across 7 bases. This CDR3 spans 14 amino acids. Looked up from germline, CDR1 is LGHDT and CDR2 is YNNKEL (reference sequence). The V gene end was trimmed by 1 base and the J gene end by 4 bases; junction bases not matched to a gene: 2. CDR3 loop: CASSQVQGADTQYF. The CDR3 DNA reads TGTGCCAGCAGCCAAGTTCAGGGGGCAGATACGCAGTATTTT.

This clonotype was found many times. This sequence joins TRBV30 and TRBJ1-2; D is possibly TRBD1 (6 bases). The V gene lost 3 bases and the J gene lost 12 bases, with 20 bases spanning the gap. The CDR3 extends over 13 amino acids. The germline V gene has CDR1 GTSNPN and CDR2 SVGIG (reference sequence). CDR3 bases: TGTGCCTGGAGAATCGACGGTCAAGGGGGTAACACCTTC. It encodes CAWRIDGQGGNTF.

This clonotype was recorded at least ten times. In DNA, the CDR3 is TGCAGCGTTGAATTTACAGGGGACTACGAGCAGTACTTC. It translates to CSVEFTGDYEQYF. V usage is TRBV29-1 and J usage is TRBJ2-7; 7 bases match TRBD1. J lost 3 bases, V lost 2 bases, and 4 bases had no gene match. The CDR3 spans 13 residues. The germline gives CDR1 SQVTM, CDR2 ANQGSEA.

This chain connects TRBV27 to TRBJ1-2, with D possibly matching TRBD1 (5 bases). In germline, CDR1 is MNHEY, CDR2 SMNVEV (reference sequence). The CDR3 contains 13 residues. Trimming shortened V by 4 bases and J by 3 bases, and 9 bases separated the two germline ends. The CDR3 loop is CASSSGDDYGYTF. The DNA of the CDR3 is TGTGCCAGCAGTTCCGGGGACGACTATGGCTACACCTTC.

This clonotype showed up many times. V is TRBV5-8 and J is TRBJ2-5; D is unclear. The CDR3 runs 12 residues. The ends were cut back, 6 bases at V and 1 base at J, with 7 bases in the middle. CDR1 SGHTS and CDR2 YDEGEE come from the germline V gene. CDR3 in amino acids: CASTQSQETQYF. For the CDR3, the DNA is TGTGCCAGCACCCAGAGCCAAGAGACCCAGTACTTC.

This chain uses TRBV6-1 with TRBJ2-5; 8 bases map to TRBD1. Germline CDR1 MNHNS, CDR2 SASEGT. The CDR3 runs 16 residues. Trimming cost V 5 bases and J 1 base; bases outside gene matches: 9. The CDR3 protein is CASSYGQGALQETQYF. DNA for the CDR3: TGTGCCAGCAGTTATGGCCAGGGGGCCCTCCAAGAGACCCAGTACTTC.

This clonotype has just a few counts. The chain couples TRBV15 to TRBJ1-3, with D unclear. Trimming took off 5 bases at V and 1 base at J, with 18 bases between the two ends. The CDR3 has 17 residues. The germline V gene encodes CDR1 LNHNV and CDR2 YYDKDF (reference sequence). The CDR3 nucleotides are TGTGCCACCAGCCAAGATCGGACGGCAGAGTCTGGAAACACCATATATTTT. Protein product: CATSQDRTAESGNTIYF.

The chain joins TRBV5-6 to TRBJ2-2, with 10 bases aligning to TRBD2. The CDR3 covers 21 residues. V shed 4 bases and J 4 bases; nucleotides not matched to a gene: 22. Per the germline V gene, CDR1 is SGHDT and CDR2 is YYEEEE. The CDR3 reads CASSTAFPPEAGGPFTGELFF. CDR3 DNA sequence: TGTGCCAGCAGCACCGCCTTCCCTCCCGAAGCGGGAGGGCCGTTCACCGGGGAGCTGTTTTTT.

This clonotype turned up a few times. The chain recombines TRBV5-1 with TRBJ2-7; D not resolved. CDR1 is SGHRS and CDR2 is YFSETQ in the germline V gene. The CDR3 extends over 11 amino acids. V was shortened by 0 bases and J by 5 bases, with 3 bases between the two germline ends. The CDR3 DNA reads TGCGCCAGCAGCTTGGTGAACGAGCAGTACTTC. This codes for CASSLVNEQYF.

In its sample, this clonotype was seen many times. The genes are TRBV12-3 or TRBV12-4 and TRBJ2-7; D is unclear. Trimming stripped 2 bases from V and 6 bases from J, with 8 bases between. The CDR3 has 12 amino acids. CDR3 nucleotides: TGTGCCAGCAGTTTATCCACCGTCGAGCAGTACTTC. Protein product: CASSLSTVEQYF.

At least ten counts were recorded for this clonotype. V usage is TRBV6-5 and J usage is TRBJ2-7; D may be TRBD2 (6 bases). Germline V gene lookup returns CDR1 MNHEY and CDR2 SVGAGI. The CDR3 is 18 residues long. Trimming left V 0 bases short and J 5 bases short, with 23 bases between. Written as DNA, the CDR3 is TGTGCCAGCAGTTACTCTTTACCCCGTGGAGGGCCTCCGCACGAGCAGTACTTC. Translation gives CASSYSLPRGGPPHEQYF.

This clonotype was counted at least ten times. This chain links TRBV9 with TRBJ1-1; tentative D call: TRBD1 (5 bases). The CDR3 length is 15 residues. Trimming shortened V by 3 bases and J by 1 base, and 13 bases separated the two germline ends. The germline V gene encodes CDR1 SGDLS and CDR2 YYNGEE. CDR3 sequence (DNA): TGTGCCAGCAGCGAGACGACAGACGCGAACACTGAAGCTTTCTTT. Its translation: CASSETTDANTEAFF. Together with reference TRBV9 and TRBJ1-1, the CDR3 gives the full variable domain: DSGVTQTPKHLITATGQRVTLRCSPRSGDLSVYWYQQSLDQGLQFLIQYYNGEERAKGNILERFSAQQFPDLHSELNLSSLELGDSALYFCASSETTDANTEAFFGQGTRLTVV.

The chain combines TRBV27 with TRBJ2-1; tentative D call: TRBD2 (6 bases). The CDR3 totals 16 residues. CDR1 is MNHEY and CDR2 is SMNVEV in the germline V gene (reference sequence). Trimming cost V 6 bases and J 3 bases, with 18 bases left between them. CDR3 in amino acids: CASSPTAGEVYNEQFF. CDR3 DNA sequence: TGTGCCAGCAGCCCTACAGCGGGTGAAGTCTACAATGAGCAGTTCTTC.

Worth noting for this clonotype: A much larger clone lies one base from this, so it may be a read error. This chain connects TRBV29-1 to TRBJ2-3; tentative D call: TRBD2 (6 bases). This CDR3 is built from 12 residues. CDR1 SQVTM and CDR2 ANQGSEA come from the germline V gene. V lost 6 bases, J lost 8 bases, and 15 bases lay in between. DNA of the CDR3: TGCAGCGTCCCCTCTGAGGGAGGTACGCAGTATTTT. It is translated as CSVPSEGGTQYF.

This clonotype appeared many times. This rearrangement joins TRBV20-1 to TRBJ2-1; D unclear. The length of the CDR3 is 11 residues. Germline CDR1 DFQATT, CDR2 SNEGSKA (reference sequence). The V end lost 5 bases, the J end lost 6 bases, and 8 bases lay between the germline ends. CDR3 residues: CSAVSPNEQFF. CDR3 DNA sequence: TGCAGTGCTGTTAGTCCCAATGAGCAGTTCTTC.

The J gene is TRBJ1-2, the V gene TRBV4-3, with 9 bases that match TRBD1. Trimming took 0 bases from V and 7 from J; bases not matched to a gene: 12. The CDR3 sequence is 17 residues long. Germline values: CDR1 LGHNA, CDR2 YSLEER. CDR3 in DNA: TGCGCCAGCAGCCAAGATCTTTGGGACAGGGAGCGTGGTGGCTACACCTTC. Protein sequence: CASSQDLWDRERGGYTF.

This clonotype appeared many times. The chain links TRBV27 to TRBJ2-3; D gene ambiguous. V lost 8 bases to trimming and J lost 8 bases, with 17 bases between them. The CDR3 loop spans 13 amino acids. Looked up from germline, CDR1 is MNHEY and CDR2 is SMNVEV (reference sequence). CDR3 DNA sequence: TGTGCCAGCCGTTCGATGGGGTTAGGTACGCAGTATTTT. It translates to CASRSMGLGTQYF.

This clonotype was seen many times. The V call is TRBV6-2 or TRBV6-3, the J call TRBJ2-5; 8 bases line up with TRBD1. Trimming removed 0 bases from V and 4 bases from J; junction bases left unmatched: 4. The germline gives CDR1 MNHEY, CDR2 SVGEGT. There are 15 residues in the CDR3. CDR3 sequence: CASSYSDRAGETQYF. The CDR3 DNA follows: TGTGCCAGCAGTTACTCGGACAGGGCCGGAGAGACCCAGTACTTC.

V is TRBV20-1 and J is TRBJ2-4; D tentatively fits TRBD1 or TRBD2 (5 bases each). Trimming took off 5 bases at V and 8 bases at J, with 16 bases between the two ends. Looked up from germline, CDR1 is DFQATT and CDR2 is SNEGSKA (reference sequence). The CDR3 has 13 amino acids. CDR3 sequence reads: CSAPIGARDIQYF. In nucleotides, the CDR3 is TGCAGTGCTCCTATCGGGGCAAGGGACATTCAGTACTTC.

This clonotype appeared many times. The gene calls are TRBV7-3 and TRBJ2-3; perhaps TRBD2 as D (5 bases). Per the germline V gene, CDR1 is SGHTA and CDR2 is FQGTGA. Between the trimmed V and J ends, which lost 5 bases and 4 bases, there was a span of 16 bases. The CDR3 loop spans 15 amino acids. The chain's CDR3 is CASSPPPAGPDTQYF. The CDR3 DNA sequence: TGTGCCAGCAGCCCACCGCCGGCGGGCCCAGATACGCAGTATTTT.

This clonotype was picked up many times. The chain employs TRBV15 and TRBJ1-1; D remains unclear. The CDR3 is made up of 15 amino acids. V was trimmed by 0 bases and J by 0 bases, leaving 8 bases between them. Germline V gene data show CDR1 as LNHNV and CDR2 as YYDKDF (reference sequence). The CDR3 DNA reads TGTGCCACCAGCAGAGAGGGATCCATGAACACTGAAGCTTTCTTT. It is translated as CATSREGSMNTEAFF.